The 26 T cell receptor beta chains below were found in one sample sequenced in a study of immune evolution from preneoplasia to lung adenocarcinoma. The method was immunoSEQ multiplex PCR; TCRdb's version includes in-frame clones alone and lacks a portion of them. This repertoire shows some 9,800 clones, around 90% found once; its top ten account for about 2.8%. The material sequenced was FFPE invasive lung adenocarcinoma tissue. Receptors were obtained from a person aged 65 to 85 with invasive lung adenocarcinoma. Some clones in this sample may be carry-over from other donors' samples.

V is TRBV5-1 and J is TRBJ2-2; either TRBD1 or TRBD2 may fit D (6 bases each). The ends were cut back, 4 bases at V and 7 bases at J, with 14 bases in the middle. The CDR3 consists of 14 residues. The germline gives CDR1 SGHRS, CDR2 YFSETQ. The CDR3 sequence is CASSAGTGLGELFF. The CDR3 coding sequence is TGCGCCAGCAGCGCGGGAACAGGGCTCGGGGAGCTGTTTTTT.

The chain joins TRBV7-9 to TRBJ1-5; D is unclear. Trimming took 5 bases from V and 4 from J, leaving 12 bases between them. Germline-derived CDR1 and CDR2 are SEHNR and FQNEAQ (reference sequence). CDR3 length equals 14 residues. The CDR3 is CASSPSDTNQPQHF. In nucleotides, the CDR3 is TGTGCCAGCAGCCCGAGCGACACGAATCAGCCCCAGCATTTT.

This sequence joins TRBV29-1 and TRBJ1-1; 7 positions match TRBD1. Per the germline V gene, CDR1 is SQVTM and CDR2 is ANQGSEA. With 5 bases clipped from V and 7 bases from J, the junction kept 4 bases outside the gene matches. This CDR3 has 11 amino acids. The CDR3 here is CSVTTGVEAFF. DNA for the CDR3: TGCAGCGTTACCACAGGGGTTGAAGCTTTCTTT.

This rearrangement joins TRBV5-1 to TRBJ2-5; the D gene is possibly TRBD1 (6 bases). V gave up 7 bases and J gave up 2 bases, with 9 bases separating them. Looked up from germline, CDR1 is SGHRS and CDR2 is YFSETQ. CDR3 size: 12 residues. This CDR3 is CASGDRQETQYF. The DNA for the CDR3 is TGCGCCAGCGGCGACAGGCAAGAGACCCAGTACTTC.

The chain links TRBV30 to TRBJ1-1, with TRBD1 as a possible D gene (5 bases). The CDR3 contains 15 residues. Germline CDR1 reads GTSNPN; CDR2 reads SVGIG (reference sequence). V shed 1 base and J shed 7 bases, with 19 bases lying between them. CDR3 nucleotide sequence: TGTGCCTGGAGTGGTTCGTATAGGGGTGGGGGTGAAGCTTTCTTT. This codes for CAWSGSYRGGGEAFF.

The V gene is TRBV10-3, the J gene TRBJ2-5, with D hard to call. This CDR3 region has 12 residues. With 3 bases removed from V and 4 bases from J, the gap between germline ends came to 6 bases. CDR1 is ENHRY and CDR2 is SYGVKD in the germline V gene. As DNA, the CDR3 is TGTGCCATCAGTGATAAACGAGAGACCCAGTACTTC. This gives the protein CAISDKRETQYF.

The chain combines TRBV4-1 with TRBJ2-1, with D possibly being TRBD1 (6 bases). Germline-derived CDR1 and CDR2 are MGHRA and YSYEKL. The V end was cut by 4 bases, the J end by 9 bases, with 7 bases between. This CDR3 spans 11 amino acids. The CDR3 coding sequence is TGCGCCAGCAGCCGGGGGCTTGAGCAGTTCTTC. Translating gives CASSRGLEQFF.

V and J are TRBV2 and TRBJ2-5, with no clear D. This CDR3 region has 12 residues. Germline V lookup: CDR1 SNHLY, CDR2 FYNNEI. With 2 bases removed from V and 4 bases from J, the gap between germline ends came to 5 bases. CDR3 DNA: TGTGCCAGCAGTGAAAGAAGAGAGACCCAGTACTTC. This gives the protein CASSERRETQYF.

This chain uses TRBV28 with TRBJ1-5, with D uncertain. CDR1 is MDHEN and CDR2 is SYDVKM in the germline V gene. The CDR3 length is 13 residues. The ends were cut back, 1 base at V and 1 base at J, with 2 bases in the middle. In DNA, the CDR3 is TGTGCCAGCAGTTTATTAAGCAATCAGCCCCAGCATTTT. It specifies CASSLLSNQPQHF. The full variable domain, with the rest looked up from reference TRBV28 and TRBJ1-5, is DVKVTQSSRYLVKRTGEKVFLECVQDMDHENMFWYRQDPGLGLRLIYFSYDVKMKEKGDIPEGYSVSREKKERFSLILESASTNQTSMYLCASSLLSNQPQHFGDGTRLSIL.

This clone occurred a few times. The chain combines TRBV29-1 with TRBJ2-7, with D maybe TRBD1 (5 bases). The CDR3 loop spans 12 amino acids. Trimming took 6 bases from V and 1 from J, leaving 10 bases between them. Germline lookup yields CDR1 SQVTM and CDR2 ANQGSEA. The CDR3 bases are TGCAGCGTGACGGACACTTCCTACGAGCAGTACTTC. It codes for CSVTDTSYEQYF.

This CDR3 reads CASSLVRGNRNTEAFF. CDR3 sequence (DNA): TGCGCCAGCAGCTTGGTCAGGGGAAATAGGAACACTGAAGCTTTCTTT. The chain uses TRBV5-1 and TRBJ1-1; D is perhaps TRBD1 (6 bases). Germline V lookup: CDR1 SGHRS, CDR2 YFSETQ. The length of the CDR3 is 16 residues. Trimming took off 0 bases at V and 1 base at J, with 13 bases between the two ends.

The CDR3 DNA reads as TGCGCCAGCAGCCAGCCCGGCTATCAGCCCCAGCATTTT. Protein sequence: CASSQPGYQPQHF. The chain links TRBV4-1 to TRBJ1-5; D gene ambiguous. Germline V gene sequence: CDR1 MGHRA, CDR2 YSYEKL. There are 13 residues in the CDR3. With 3 bases removed from V and 5 bases from J, the gap between germline ends came to 8 bases.

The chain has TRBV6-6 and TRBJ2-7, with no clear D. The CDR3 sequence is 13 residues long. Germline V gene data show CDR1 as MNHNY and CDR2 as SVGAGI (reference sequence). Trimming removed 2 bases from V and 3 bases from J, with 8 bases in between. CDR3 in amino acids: CASSYDENYEQYF. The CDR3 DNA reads TGTGCCAGCAGTTACGACGAAAACTACGAGCAGTACTTC.

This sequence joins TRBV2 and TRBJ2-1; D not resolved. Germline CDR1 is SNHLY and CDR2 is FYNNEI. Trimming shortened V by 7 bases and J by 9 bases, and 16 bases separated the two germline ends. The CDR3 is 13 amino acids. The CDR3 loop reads CASNPGYLSEQFF. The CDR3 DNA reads TGTGCCAGCAATCCGGGCTACTTGAGTGAGCAGTTCTTC. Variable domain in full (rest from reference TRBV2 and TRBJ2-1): EPEVTQTPSHQVTQMGQEVILRCVPISNHLYFYWYRQILGQKVEFLVSFYNNEISEKSEIFDDQFSVERPDGSNFTLKIRSTKLEDSAMYFCASNPGYLSEQFFGPGTRLTVL.

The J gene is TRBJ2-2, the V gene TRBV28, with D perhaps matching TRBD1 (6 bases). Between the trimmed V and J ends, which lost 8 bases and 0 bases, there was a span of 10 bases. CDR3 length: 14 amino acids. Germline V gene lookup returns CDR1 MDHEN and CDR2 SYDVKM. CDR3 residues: CASLGDTNTGELFF. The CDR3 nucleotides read TGTGCCAGCTTAGGGGACACGAACACCGGGGAGCTGTTTTTT.

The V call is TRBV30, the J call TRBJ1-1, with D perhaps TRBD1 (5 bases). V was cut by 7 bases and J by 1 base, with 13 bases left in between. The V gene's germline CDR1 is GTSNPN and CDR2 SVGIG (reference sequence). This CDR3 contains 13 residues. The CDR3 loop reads CASGLRGNTEAFF. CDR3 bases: TGTGCCTCGGGGTTGAGGGGGAACACTGAAGCTTTCTTT.

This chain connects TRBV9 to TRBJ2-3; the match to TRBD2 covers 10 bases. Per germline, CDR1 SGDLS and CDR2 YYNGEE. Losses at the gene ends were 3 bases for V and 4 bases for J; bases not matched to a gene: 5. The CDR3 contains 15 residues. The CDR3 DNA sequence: TGTGCCAGCAGCGATCTAGCGGGAGATCCAGATACGCAGTATTTT. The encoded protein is CASSDLAGDPDTQYF. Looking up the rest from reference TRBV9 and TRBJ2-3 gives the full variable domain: DSGVTQTPKHLITATGQRVTLRCSPRSGDLSVYWYQQSLDQGLQFLIQYYNGEERAKGNILERFSAQQFPDLHSELNLSSLELGDSALYFCASSDLAGDPDTQYFGPGTRLTVL.

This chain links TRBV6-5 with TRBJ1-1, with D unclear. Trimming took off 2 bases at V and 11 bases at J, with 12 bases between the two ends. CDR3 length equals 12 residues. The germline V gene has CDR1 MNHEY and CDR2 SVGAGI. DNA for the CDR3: TGTGCCAGCAGTTACGGCAGTCGTTTGGCTTTCTTT. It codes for CASSYGSRLAFF.

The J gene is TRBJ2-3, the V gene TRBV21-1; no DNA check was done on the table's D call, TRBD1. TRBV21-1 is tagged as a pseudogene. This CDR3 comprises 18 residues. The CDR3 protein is CASSKERVRGQRTDTQYF. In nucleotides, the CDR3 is TGTGCCAGCAGCAAAGAGCGGGTTAGGGGACAGCGCACAGATACGCAGTATTTT.

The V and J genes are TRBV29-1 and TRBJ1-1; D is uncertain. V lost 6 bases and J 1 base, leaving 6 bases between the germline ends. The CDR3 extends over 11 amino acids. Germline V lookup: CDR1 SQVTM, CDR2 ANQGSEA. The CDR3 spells CSVTRNTEAFF. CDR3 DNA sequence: TGCAGCGTCACGAGGAACACTGAAGCTTTCTTT.

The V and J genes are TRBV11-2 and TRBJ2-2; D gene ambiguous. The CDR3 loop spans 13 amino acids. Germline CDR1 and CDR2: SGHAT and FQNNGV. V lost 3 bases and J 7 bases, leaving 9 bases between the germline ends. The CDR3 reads CASSFDLSGELFF. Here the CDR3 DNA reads TGTGCCAGCAGCTTCGATTTGAGCGGGGAGCTGTTTTTT.

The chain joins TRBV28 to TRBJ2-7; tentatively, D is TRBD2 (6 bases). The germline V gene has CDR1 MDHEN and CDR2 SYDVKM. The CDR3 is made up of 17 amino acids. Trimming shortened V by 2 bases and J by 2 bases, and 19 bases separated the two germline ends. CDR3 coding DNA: TGTGCCAGCAGTTTACGGGGGACCGGGCTGGGGACCTACGAGCAGTACTTC. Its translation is CASSLRGTGLGTYEQYF.

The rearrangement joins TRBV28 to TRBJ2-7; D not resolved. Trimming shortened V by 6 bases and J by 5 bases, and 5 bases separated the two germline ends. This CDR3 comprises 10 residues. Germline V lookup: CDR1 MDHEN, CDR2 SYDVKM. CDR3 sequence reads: CASRRHEQYF. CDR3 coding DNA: TGTGCCAGCAGGAGGCACGAGCAGTACTTC.

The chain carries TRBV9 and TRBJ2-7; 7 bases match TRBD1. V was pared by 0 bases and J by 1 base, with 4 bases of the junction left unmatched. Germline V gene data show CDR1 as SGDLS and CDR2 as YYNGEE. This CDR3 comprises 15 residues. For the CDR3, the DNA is TGTGCCAGCAGCGTAGAGCCAGGGGGTTCCTACGAGCAGTACTTC. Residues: CASSVEPGGSYEQYF.

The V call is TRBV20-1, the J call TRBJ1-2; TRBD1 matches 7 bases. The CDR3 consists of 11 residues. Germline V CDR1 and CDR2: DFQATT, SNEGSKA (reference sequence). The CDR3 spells CSQDRHYGYTF. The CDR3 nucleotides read TGCAGCCAGGACAGGCATTATGGCTACACCTTC.

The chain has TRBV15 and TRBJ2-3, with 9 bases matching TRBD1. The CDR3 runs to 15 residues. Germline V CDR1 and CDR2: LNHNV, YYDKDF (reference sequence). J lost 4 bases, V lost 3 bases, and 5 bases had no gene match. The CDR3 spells CATSRARQGADTQYF. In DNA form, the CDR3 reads TGTGCCACCAGCAGGGCTCGACAGGGGGCAGATACGCAGTATTTT.